Presented here are 9 T cell receptor beta chains from one specimen sequenced in a study of identical twins. TCRdb independently ran MiXCR on the 5' RACE reads; one entry per CDR3 protein. The sample consists of some 600,000 distinct CDR3 sequences, about 7.6% of them appearing once. The data also belong to a second study, concerning yellow fever vaccine responses in identical twins.

Sequenced input: PBMCs. These receptors came from a woman aged 18-30 years in good health.

There are a few counts of this clonotype. CDR3 sequence reads: CSVDFDEQFF. The CDR3 region has the DNA TGCAGCGTTGACTTCGATGAGCAGTTCTTC. This chain uses TRBV29-1 with TRBJ2-1, with unresolved D. This CDR3 spans 10 amino acids. Germline CDR1 reads SQVTM; CDR2 reads ANQGSEA. The ends were cut back, 3 bases at V and 8 bases at J, with 5 bases in the middle.

As DNA, the CDR3 is TGCGCCAGCAGCCGGGACAGGGAAATGAACACTGAAGCTTTCTTT. Its translation: CASSRDREMNTEAFF. V gene TRBV5-1 combines with J gene TRBJ1-1, with TRBD1 matching over 9 bases. V lost 4 bases, J lost 0 bases, and 4 bases stayed unmatched. The CDR3 spans 15 residues. From germline, CDR1 is SGHRS and CDR2 YFSETQ.

This clonotype was observed a handful of times. This sequence joins TRBV29-1 and TRBJ2-7; 10 bases align to TRBD1. Germline V CDR1 and CDR2: SQVTM, ANQGSEA. V was clipped by 4 bases and J by 4 bases; unmatched bases: 7. The CDR3 has 14 amino acids. CDR3 DNA sequence: TGCAGCGTTGCGGGACAGGGGTTCGGGTACGAGCAGTACTTC. This encodes CSVAGQGFGYEQYF.

J is TRBJ2-1 and V is TRBV25-1; 8 bases agree with TRBD1. The germline gives CDR1 MGHDK, CDR2 SYGVNS. This CDR3 comprises 15 residues. The junction had 5 bases not matched to a gene; V was cut back by 1 base and J by 6 bases. The CDR3 region is CASSEFGTGPNEQFF. The DNA for the CDR3 is TGTGCCAGCAGTGAATTTGGGACAGGCCCCAATGAGCAGTTCTTC.

The chain carries TRBV14 and TRBJ2-2, with 9 nucleotides matching TRBD2. The CDR3 sequence is 15 residues long. The V gene's germline CDR1 is SGHDN and CDR2 FVKESK. With V trimmed by 4 bases and J by 7 bases, 7 bases remained unmatched. The CDR3 loop is CASSLTSGLYGELFF. In DNA form, the CDR3 reads TGTGCCAGCAGCCTGACTAGCGGCCTTTACGGGGAGCTGTTTTTT.

The chain recombines TRBV5-5 with TRBJ2-7; 8 nucleotides align to TRBD1. The CDR3 has 16 residues. Germline-derived CDR1 and CDR2 are SGHKS and YYEKEE (reference sequence). Trimming removed 4 bases from V and 5 bases from J; junction bases left unmatched: 14. CDR3 region: CASSLHDRGRSDEQYF. The CDR3 DNA reads as TGTGCCAGCAGCCTCCACGACAGGGGACGGAGCGACGAGCAGTACTTC.

This clonotype was seen only a few times. The chain recombines TRBV5-1 with TRBJ2-7; a weak D match, TRBD2 (5 bases). There are 16 residues in the CDR3. The V gene lost 3 bases and the J gene lost 0 bases, with 16 bases spanning the gap. Germline assignment: CDR1 SGHRS and CDR2 YFSETQ. The CDR3 loop reads CASSSRGSSSSYEQYF. The CDR3 nucleotides read TGCGCCAGCAGCTCCCGGGGTAGCTCGAGCTCCTACGAGCAGTACTTC.

This clonotype was counted at least ten times. The chain links TRBV12-3 or TRBV12-4 to TRBJ2-7; 8 bases are shared with TRBD2. J lost 7 bases, V lost 11 bases, and 10 bases had no gene match. The CDR3 is 12 residues long. In nucleotides, the CDR3 is TGTGCCGTCACGTCGGGGGGGCTGGAGCAGTACTTC. Translating gives CAVTSGGLEQYF.

Ten or more counts support this clonotype. This chain uses TRBV12-3 or TRBV12-4 with TRBJ2-1, with 8 bases lining up with TRBD2. The CDR3 loop spans 16 amino acids. The ends lost 2 bases at V and 4 bases at J; junction bases unmatched: 7. The CDR3 DNA is TGTGCCAGCAGTTTAACCCTCCCTAGCGGGTACAATGAGCAGTTCTTC. Translated, it gives CASSLTLPSGYNEQFF.